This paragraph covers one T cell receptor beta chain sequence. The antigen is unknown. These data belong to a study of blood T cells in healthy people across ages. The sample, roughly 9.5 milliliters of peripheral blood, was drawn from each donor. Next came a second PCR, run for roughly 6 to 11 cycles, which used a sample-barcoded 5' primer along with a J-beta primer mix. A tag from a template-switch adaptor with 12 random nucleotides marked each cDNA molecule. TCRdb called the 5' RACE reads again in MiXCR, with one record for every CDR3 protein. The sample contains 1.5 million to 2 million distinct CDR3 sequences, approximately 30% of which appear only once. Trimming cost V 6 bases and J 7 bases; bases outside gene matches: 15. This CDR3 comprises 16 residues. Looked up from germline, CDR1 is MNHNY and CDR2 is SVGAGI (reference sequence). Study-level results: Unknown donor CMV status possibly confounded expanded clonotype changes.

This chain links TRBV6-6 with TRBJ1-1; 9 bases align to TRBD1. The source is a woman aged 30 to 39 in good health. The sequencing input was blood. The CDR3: CASSLLGDRVGGEAFF. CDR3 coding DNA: TGTGCCAGCAGCCTGCTAGGGGACAGGGTTGGGGGTGAAGCTTTCTTT.